Listed below are T cell receptor beta chains from one sample, sequenced in a study of cytomegalovirus exposure and HLA in healthy donors. Profiled with immunoSEQ multiplex PCR; TCRdb holds only in-frame clones, not every one. In the table there are 230,000 or so clones, around nine tenths of which are singletons. Sequencing was carried out using PBMCs. All receptors derive from a woman under 30 in good health and CMV-seronegative. CDR3s include the opening cysteine and the closing phenylalanine or tryptophan. The order of the fields is D gene, V gene, clone size, J gene, CDR3 protein, CDR3 DNA. A D gene is named only where the DNA matches it firmly. A row's size may be missing; if present it is once, few, many or a size class.

d_gene: TRBD2; v_gene: TRBV7-2; abundance: -; j_gene: TRBJ2-5; CDR3aa: CASSLGLAGAIETQYF; CDR3nt: TGTGCCAGCAGCTTAGGCCTAGCGGGAGCGATAGAGACCCAGTACTTC
d_gene: -; v_gene: TRBV6-6; abundance: -; j_gene: TRBJ1-5; CDR3aa: CASSYTLTDNQPQHF; CDR3nt: TGTGCCAGCAGTTACACCCTGACAGACAATCAGCCCCAGCATTTT
d_gene: TRBD2; v_gene: TRBV7-9; abundance: -; j_gene: TRBJ2-1; CDR3aa: CASSLVGLADYNEQFF; CDR3nt: TGTGCCAGCAGCTTAGTGGGGCTAGCGGACTACAATGAGCAGTTCTTC
d_gene: -; v_gene: TRBV29-1; abundance: -; j_gene: TRBJ2-5; CDR3aa: CSVAWWTQETQYF; CDR3nt: TGCAGCGTTGCATGGTGGACACAAGAGACCCAGTACTTC
d_gene: TRBD1; v_gene: TRBV7-9; abundance: -; j_gene: TRBJ1-2; CDR3aa: CASSLGTGYGYTF; CDR3nt: TGTGCCAGCAGCCTCGGGACAGGCTATGGCTACACCTTC
d_gene: -; v_gene: TRBV5-4; abundance: -; j_gene: TRBJ1-2; CDR3aa: CASSLEGAGDARGYTF; CDR3nt: TGTGCCAGCAGCTTGGAGGGTGCAGGGGACGCCCGTGGCTACACCTTC
d_gene: -; v_gene: TRBV6-6; abundance: -; j_gene: TRBJ2-1; CDR3aa: CASSYLGDEQFF; CDR3nt: TGTGCCAGCAGTTACCTAGGGGATGAGCAGTTCTTC
d_gene: -; v_gene: TRBV28; abundance: -; j_gene: TRBJ1-1; CDR3aa: CASSPPPGYTEAFF; CDR3nt: TGTGCCAGCAGTCCACCTCCAGGGTACACTGAAGCTTTCTTT
d_gene: TRBD1; v_gene: TRBV30; abundance: -; j_gene: TRBJ1-1; CDR3aa: CAWKGDRQGNTEAFF; CDR3nt: TGTGCCTGGAAGGGTGATAGACAGGGGAACACTGAAGCTTTCTTT
d_gene: -; v_gene: TRBV7-8; abundance: -; j_gene: TRBJ2-7; CDR3aa: CASSDSSYEQYF; CDR3nt: TGTGCCAGCAGCGACAGTTCCTACGAGCAGTACTTC
d_gene: TRBD1; v_gene: TRBV28; abundance: -; j_gene: TRBJ2-1; CDR3aa: CASEGPGQGETYNEQFF; CDR3nt: TGTGCCAGCGAGGGGCCCGGACAGGGGGAGACCTACAATGAGCAGTTCTTC
d_gene: -; v_gene: TRBV6-4; abundance: -; j_gene: TRBJ2-3; CDR3aa: CASSHRESGPDTQYF; CDR3nt: TGTGCCAGCAGTCACCGGGAAAGCGGTCCAGATACGCAGTATTTT
d_gene: -; v_gene: TRBV27; abundance: -; j_gene: TRBJ2-5; CDR3aa: CASSKRSYQETQYF; CDR3nt: TGTGCCAGCAGCAAGAGATCGTACCAAGAGACCCAGTACTTC
d_gene: TRBD1; v_gene: TRBV19; abundance: -; j_gene: TRBJ1-5; CDR3aa: CASSPKAGGIQPQHF; CDR3nt: TGTGCCAGTAGTCCCAAGGCAGGGGGCATTCAGCCCCAGCATTTT
d_gene: TRBD2; v_gene: TRBV7-2; abundance: -; j_gene: TRBJ2-7; CDR3aa: CASSLVWTSGYEQYF; CDR3nt: TGTGCCAGCAGCTTAGTATGGACTAGCGGATACGAGCAGTACTTC
d_gene: -; v_gene: TRBV7-2; abundance: once; j_gene: TRBJ2-7; CDR3aa: CASSLGTASPWEQYF; CDR3nt: TGTGCCAGCAGCTTAGGGACGGCTAGCCCCTGGGAGCAGTACTTC
d_gene: -; v_gene: TRBV28; abundance: few; j_gene: TRBJ2-5; CDR3aa: CASSFPRETQYF; CDR3nt: TGTGCCAGCAGTTTCCCCAGGGAGACCCAGTACTTC
d_gene: -; v_gene: TRBV5-1; abundance: -; j_gene: TRBJ2-1; CDR3aa: CASSYGKGEYYNEQFF; CDR3nt: TGCGCCAGCAGCTACGGGAAGGGGGAGTACTACAATGAGCAGTTCTTC
d_gene: TRBD1; v_gene: TRBV28; abundance: -; j_gene: TRBJ1-3; CDR3aa: CASSPSGQGRNTIYF; CDR3nt: TGTGCCAGCAGCCCCTCCGGACAGGGCCGAAACACCATATATTTT
d_gene: -; v_gene: TRBV6-6; abundance: -; j_gene: TRBJ2-5; CDR3aa: CASSFGGGETQYF; CDR3nt: TGTGCCAGCAGTTTTGGGGGCGGGGAGACCCAGTACTTC
d_gene: -; v_gene: TRBV15; abundance: -; j_gene: TRBJ2-2; CDR3aa: CATSSNRDGELFF; CDR3nt: TGTGCCACCAGCAGCAACAGGGACGGGGAGCTGTTTTTT
d_gene: -; v_gene: TRBV6-5; abundance: -; j_gene: TRBJ2-2; CDR3aa: CASSTSGAGELFF; CDR3nt: TGTGCCAGCAGCACGAGCGGCGCCGGGGAGCTGTTTTTT
d_gene: TRBD2; v_gene: TRBV4-1; abundance: -; j_gene: TRBJ2-3; CDR3aa: CASSQGVSGGRAVYTQYF; CDR3nt: TGCGCCAGCAGCCAAGGGGTTTCGGGCGGGAGGGCCGTATATACGCAGTATTTT
d_gene: TRBD1; v_gene: TRBV13; abundance: -; j_gene: TRBJ1-2; CDR3aa: CASSPGTAECGYTF; CDR3nt: TGTGCCAGCAGCCCCGGGACAGCGGAATGTGGCTACACCTTC
d_gene: -; v_gene: TRBV5-1; abundance: once; j_gene: TRBJ2-3; CDR3aa: CASSLLRGGIEADTQYF; CDR3nt: TGCGCCAGCAGCTTGTTGCGCGGCGGGATAGAGGCAGATACGCAGTATTTT
d_gene: -; v_gene: TRBV6-5; abundance: -; j_gene: TRBJ2-7; CDR3aa: CASSYRLGRGSYEQYF; CDR3nt: TGTGCCAGCAGTTACCGATTGGGCAGGGGATCCTACGAGCAGTACTTC
d_gene: TRBD1; v_gene: TRBV20-1; abundance: few; j_gene: TRBJ1-1; CDR3aa: CSAEGQGWPFF; CDR3nt: TGCAGTGCTGAGGGACAGGGGTGGCCTTTCTTT
d_gene: TRBD2; v_gene: TRBV11-2; abundance: once; j_gene: TRBJ2-2; CDR3aa: CASSLGTLSGRTTGELFF; CDR3nt: TGTGCCAGCAGCTTAGGGACCCTGAGCGGGAGGACCACCGGGGAGCTGTTTTTT
d_gene: TRBD2; v_gene: TRBV4-1; abundance: -; j_gene: TRBJ2-3; CDR3aa: CASSLAGKSDTQYF; CDR3nt: TGCGCCAGCAGCCTAGCGGGAAAGTCAGATACGCAGTATTTT
d_gene: -; v_gene: TRBV27; abundance: -; j_gene: TRBJ1-2; CDR3aa: CASSPDSLGGYTF; CDR3nt: TGTGCCAGCAGCCCGGACAGTCTTGGAGGCTACACCTTC
d_gene: TRBD1; v_gene: TRBV19; abundance: -; j_gene: TRBJ1-1; CDR3aa: CASRGDRVLNTEAFF; CDR3nt: TGTGCCAGTAGGGGGGACAGGGTTTTGAACACTGAAGCTTTCTTT
d_gene: -; v_gene: TRBV7-8; abundance: once; j_gene: TRBJ2-7; CDR3aa: CASSLVRTAYEQYF; CDR3nt: TGTGCCAGCAGCTTAGTTAGGACTGCCTACGAGCAGTACTTC
d_gene: -; v_gene: TRBV7-6; abundance: -; j_gene: TRBJ2-1; CDR3aa: CASSQGGSYNEQFF; CDR3nt: TGTGCCAGCAGCCAAGGGGGCTCCTACAATGAGCAGTTCTTC
d_gene: TRBD1; v_gene: TRBV29-1; abundance: -; j_gene: TRBJ2-7; CDR3aa: CSVSRGQGSEQYF; CDR3nt: TGCAGCGTTTCCCGGGGACAGGGATCCGAGCAGTACTTC
d_gene: -; v_gene: TRBV27; abundance: -; j_gene: TRBJ2-4; CDR3aa: CASSLSSGRGAKNIQYF; CDR3nt: TGTGCCAGCAGTTTATCGAGCGGTCGGGGGGCCAAAAACATTCAGTACTTC
d_gene: -; v_gene: TRBV4-1; abundance: -; j_gene: TRBJ2-1; CDR3aa: CASSQVRRDRNEQFF; CDR3nt: TGCGCCAGCAGCCAAGTTCGACGTGACAGGAATGAGCAGTTCTTC
d_gene: TRBD1; v_gene: TRBV10-3; abundance: many; j_gene: TRBJ2-5; CDR3aa: CAISETGQGQETQYF; CDR3nt: TGTGCCATCAGTGAGACGGGACAGGGACAAGAGACCCAGTACTTC
d_gene: TRBD2; v_gene: TRBV4-2; abundance: -; j_gene: TRBJ2-7; CDR3aa: CASSQDMWSGRGDEQYF; CDR3nt: TGTGCCAGCAGCCAAGACATGTGGAGCGGGAGGGGCGACGAGCAGTACTTC
d_gene: -; v_gene: TRBV5-5; abundance: -; j_gene: TRBJ1-4; CDR3aa: CASSLVGQRNEKLFF; CDR3nt: TGTGCCAGCAGCTTGGTAGGACAGCGTAATGAAAAACTGTTTTTT
d_gene: -; v_gene: TRBV6-4; abundance: -; j_gene: TRBJ2-1; CDR3aa: CASSEGAESTEQFF; CDR3nt: TGTGCCAGCAGTGAGGGGGCAGAATCTACTGAGCAGTTCTTC
d_gene: -; v_gene: TRBV11-2; abundance: -; j_gene: TRBJ2-7; CDR3aa: CASSLGSGSYEQYF; CDR3nt: TGTGCCAGCAGCTTAGGGAGCGGATCTTACGAGCAGTACTTC
d_gene: TRBD2; v_gene: TRBV27; abundance: -; j_gene: TRBJ2-1; CDR3aa: CASRDGLAGGLDNEQFF; CDR3nt: TGTGCCAGCAGAGACGGACTAGCGGGAGGTCTAGACAATGAGCAGTTCTTC
d_gene: TRBD2; v_gene: TRBV2; abundance: once; j_gene: TRBJ2-7; CDR3aa: CASSEAKLGLRRYEQYF; CDR3nt: TGTGCCAGCAGTGAAGCGAAACTGGGACTAAGACGTTACGAGCAGTACTTC
d_gene: TRBD2; v_gene: TRBV6-1; abundance: -; j_gene: TRBJ2-3; CDR3aa: CASTRAGGADTQYF; CDR3nt: TGTGCCAGCACGCGAGCGGGAGGTGCAGATACGCAGTATTTT
d_gene: TRBD2; v_gene: TRBV28; abundance: -; j_gene: TRBJ2-5; CDR3aa: CASSPGLAGVLGGRETQYF; CDR3nt: TGTGCCAGCAGTCCTGGACTAGCGGGAGTTCTTGGTGGCAGAGAGACCCAGTACTTC
d_gene: -; v_gene: TRBV28; abundance: -; j_gene: TRBJ2-1; CDR3aa: CASSSTGTHYNEQFF; CDR3nt: TGTGCCAGCAGTTCTACCGGGACTCACTACAATGAGCAGTTCTTC
d_gene: TRBD2; v_gene: TRBV5-4; abundance: -; j_gene: TRBJ2-3; CDR3aa: CASSPGTSGRWGTDTQYF; CDR3nt: TGTGCCAGCAGCCCTGGGACTAGCGGGAGATGGGGCACAGATACGCAGTATTTT
d_gene: -; v_gene: TRBV20-1; abundance: -; j_gene: TRBJ1-4; CDR3aa: CSAGSREKLFF; CDR3nt: TGCAGTGCTGGATCTAGAGAAAAACTGTTTTTT
d_gene: TRBD1; v_gene: TRBV6-5; abundance: -; j_gene: TRBJ1-1; CDR3aa: CASSYYRGTEAFF; CDR3nt: TGTGCCAGCAGTTATTACAGGGGCACTGAAGCTTTCTTT
d_gene: TRBD1; v_gene: TRBV15; abundance: few; j_gene: TRBJ2-7; CDR3aa: CATSREGQVYEQYF; CDR3nt: TGTGCCACCAGCAGAGAGGGACAGGTCTACGAGCAGTACTTC
d_gene: TRBD1; v_gene: TRBV15; abundance: -; j_gene: TRBJ2-2; CDR3aa: CATSGRTGGAGELFF; CDR3nt: TGTGCCACCAGCGGTCGGACAGGGGGCGCCGGGGAGCTGTTTTTT
d_gene: -; v_gene: TRBV5-6; abundance: -; j_gene: TRBJ2-6; CDR3aa: CASSERAGPGANVLTF; CDR3nt: TGTGCCAGCAGCGAAAGGGCGGGGCCTGGGGCCAACGTCCTGACTTTC